Listed below are T cell receptor beta chains from one sample, sequenced in a study of cytotoxic CD8 clonotypes in ibrutinib-treated CLL. Repertoires were generated with immunoSEQ multiplex PCR, while TCRdb's copy carries only in-frame clones and drops some. In the table there are approximately 60,000 clones, 54% of which are singletons. This sample comprised PBMCs, obtained at disease progression, from a patient treated with ibrutinib. Source of these receptors: a human donor with chronic lymphocytic leukemia. Each CDR3 is given with its conserved first and last residue. Fields, in order: D gene, clone size, V gene, J gene, CDR3 protein, CDR3 DNA. A D gene is named only where the DNA matches it firmly. Some rows mark clone size as missing; the rest say once, few, many or name a class of expanded clone.

>-|few|TRBV7-3|TRBJ2-7
CASSLSGGTGSYEQYF
TGTGCCAGCAGCTTAAGCGGGGGGACAGGCTCCTACGAGCAGTACTTC
>-|few|TRBV28|TRBJ1-4
CASRQGIEKLFF
TGTGCCAGCAGGCAGGGGATAGAAAAACTGTTTTTT
>-|-|TRBV19|TRBJ1-2
CASSIAGFYGYTF
TGTGCCAGTAGTATTGCCGGATTCTATGGCTACACCTTC
>-|few|TRBV30|TRBJ2-7
CAWTGSSYEQYF
TGTGCCTGGACAGGGAGCTCCTACGAGCAGTACTTC
>-|few|TRBV11-3|TRBJ2-1
CASTPWSGGKSDEQFF
TGTGCCAGCACCCCCTGGAGTGGCGGGAAGAGCGATGAGCAGTTCTTC
>TRBD2|-|TRBV6-1|TRBJ2-2
CASSLAGGTGELFF
TGTGCCAGCAGTCTAGCGGGAGGCACCGGGGAGCTGTTTTTT
>-|few|TRBV27|TRBJ2-7
CASSRQVRGYEQYF
TGTGCCAGCAGCCGACAGGTTAGAGGCTACGAGCAGTACTTC
>-|-|TRBV18|TRBJ2-7
CASSPILQGNYEQYF
TGTGCCAGCTCACCCATTCTCCAGGGGAACTACGAGCAGTACTTC
>-|-|TRBV9|TRBJ2-5
CASSERGETQYF
TGTGCCAGCAGCGAGAGGGGTGAGACCCAGTACTTC
>-|-|TRBV5-1|TRBJ1-2
CASSRGGSDLYGYTF
TGCGCCAGCAGCCGCGGAGGGAGTGATCTCTATGGCTACACCTTC
>-|few|TRBV4-3|TRBJ2-3
CASSPQVASTDTQYF
TGCGCCAGCAGCCCCCAGGTAGCTAGCACAGATACGCAGTATTTT
>-|-|TRBV9|TRBJ2-3
CASSVGERTDTQYF
TGTGCCAGCAGCGTGGGAGAGAGGACAGATACGCAGTATTTT
>-|-|TRBV15|TRBJ2-7
CATSRASGTEQYF
TGTGCCACCAGCAGAGCGTCGGGAACCGAGCAGTACTTC
>TRBD1|-|TRBV19|TRBJ1-2
CASSPPGQGFQGYTF
TGTGCCAGTAGTCCGCCGGGACAGGGGTTCCAGGGCTACACCTTC
>-|-|TRBV6-5|TRBJ1-1
CASSRGAGNTEAFF
TGTGCCAGCAGTCGGGGGGCCGGGAACACTGAAGCTTTCTTT
>TRBD1|once|TRBV2|TRBJ2-5
CAMRTGGGETQYF
TGTGCCATGAGGACAGGGGGCGGAGAGACCCAGTACTTC
>-|-|TRBV2|TRBJ1-1
CASMSGGSITEAFF
TGTGCCAGCATGAGTGGGGGATCAATCACTGAAGCTTTCTTT
>-|-|TRBV27|TRBJ2-1
CASSLGVPGNEQFF
TGTGCCAGCAGTCTCGGGGTTCCTGGGAATGAGCAGTTCTTC
>-|-|TRBV18|TRBJ1-4
CASSPGRGEKLFF
TGTGCCAGCTCCCCCGGACGCGGTGAAAAACTGTTTTTT
>-|-|TRBV29-1|TRBJ2-1
CSVDAEGYNEQFF
TGCAGCGTTGATGCGGAAGGCTACAATGAGCAGTTCTTC